These T cell receptor beta chains were read from a single sample in a study of human T cells and chemical hapten exposure. In TCRdb, the RACE reads were re-called with MiXCR into one record per CDR3 protein. The sample consists of some 74,000 distinct CDR3 sequences, around 15% of them appearing once. This specimen consisted of whole blood, obtained in connection with sensitization to the hapten diphenylcyclopropenone (DPC). The receptors were gathered from a woman aged 45-65 years with alopecia areata. Some clones in this sample may be carry-over from other donors' samples. Both conserved end residues are part of each CDR3. D genes are given only for firm matches. The size of a clone is reported for some rows only, either as once, few or many, or as a class for expanded clones.

CDR3aa | CDR3nt | abundance | j_gene | d_gene | v_gene
CSVGGDSLTEAFF | TGCAGCGTGGGGGGGGATTCGTTGACTGAAGCTTTCTTT | . | TRBJ1-1 | . | TRBV29-1
CASSQPLSSGGRELFF | TGCGCCAGCAGCCAGCCCCTCTCCAGTGGGGGGAGGGAGCTGTTTTTT | many | TRBJ2-2 | . | TRBV4-1
CASSNPNSPLHF | TGCGCCAGCAGCAACCCCAATTCACCCCTCCACTTT | few | TRBJ1-6 | . | TRBV5-1
CASSLAAGGNQPQHF | TGTGCCAGCAGTTTGGCCGCGGGAGGCAATCAGCCCCAGCATTTT | few | TRBJ1-5 | . | TRBV6-2/TRBV6-3
CASSKGGPNTEAFF | TGTGCCAGCAGCAAAGGTGGTCCGAACACTGAAGCTTTCTTT | . | TRBJ1-1 | . | TRBV21-1
CASSLVVEGGLGNTIYF | TGTGCCAGCAGCTTAGTCGTCGAAGGGGGCTTGGGAAACACCATATATTTT | few | TRBJ1-3 | TRBD1 | TRBV7-2
CASSLRTSGKNEQFF | TGCGCCAGCAGCCTCCGGACTAGCGGGAAGAATGAGCAGTTCTTC | few | TRBJ2-1 | TRBD2 | TRBV5-1
CASTPPGTGDTQYF | TGTGCCAGCACCCCCCCCGGGACCGGAGATACGCAGTATTTT | few | TRBJ2-3 | . | TRBV6-6
CAISPSGQETQYF | TGTGCCATCAGCCCTAGCGGACAAGAGACCCAGTACTTC | . | TRBJ2-5 | TRBD2 | TRBV10-3
CASRLTGTNYGYTF | TGTGCCAGCAGGTTAACGGGGACTAACTATGGCTACACCTTC | . | TRBJ1-2 | . | TRBV7-2
CASSVERVSNTGELFF | TGTGCCAGCAGCGTCGAGAGGGTCTCTAACACCGGGGAGCTGTTTTTT | . | TRBJ2-2 | . | TRBV9
CASSVSSGATDTQYF | TGTGCCAGCAGCGTATCTAGCGGGGCCACAGATACGCAGTATTTT | . | TRBJ2-3 | TRBD2 | TRBV7-8
CASSIQGYEQYF | TGTGCCAGCAGCATACAGGGGTACGAGCAGTACTTC | . | TRBJ2-7 | TRBD1 | TRBV25-1
CASSYGRGIEAKNIQYF | TGTGCCAGCAGCTACGGGCGGGGGATCGAAGCCAAAAACATTCAGTACTTC | few | TRBJ2-4 | TRBD2 | TRBV7-9
CASSQVVGATSGNNEQFF | TGCGCCAGCAGCCAAGTAGTAGGGGCGACTAGCGGAAACAATGAGCAGTTCTTC | many | TRBJ2-1 | TRBD2 | TRBV4-3
CSATPGQGPLVSNQPQHF | TGCAGTGCTACTCCGGGACAGGGACCGCTCGTGAGCAATCAGCCCCAGCATTTT | many | TRBJ1-5 | TRBD1 | TRBV20-1
CASSQDRGPHYGYTF | TGCGCCAGCAGCCAAGATCGGGGCCCCCACTATGGCTACACCTTC | many | TRBJ1-2 | . | TRBV4-3
CASSPGTGRPAEAFF | TGTGCCAGCAGTCCCGGGACGGGCCGTCCGGCTGAAGCTTTCTTT | . | TRBJ1-1 | . | TRBV6-6
CASSQGAVGYTF | TGTGCCAGCAGCCAGGGGGCAGTCGGCTACACCTTC | . | TRBJ1-2 | . | TRBV3-1
CASSWKTANTGELFF | TGTGCCAGCAGCTGGAAGACAGCGAACACCGGGGAGCTGTTTTTT | few | TRBJ2-2 | . | TRBV11-2
CSARDDEGPYEQYF | TGCAGTGCTAGAGATGACGAGGGCCCCTACGAGCAGTACTTC | . | TRBJ2-7 | . | TRBV20-1
CSAENYRGPGTEAFF | TGCAGCGCCGAAAATTACAGGGGGCCGGGCACTGAAGCTTTCTTT | few | TRBJ1-1 | TRBD1 | TRBV29-1
CSGKDSGDTDTQYF | TGCAGTGGAAAGGACAGCGGCGACACAGATACGCAGTATTTT | . | TRBJ2-3 | . | TRBV20-1
CASSSTGGADSYEQYF | TGCGCCAGCAGTTCGACAGGGGGCGCGGATTCCTACGAGCAGTACTTC | . | TRBJ2-7 | TRBD1 | TRBV5-1
CASSPGLSETQYF | TGTGCCAGCTCACCAGGGTTGTCAGAGACCCAGTACTTC | few | TRBJ2-5 | . | TRBV18
CASSYENYEQYF | TGTGCCAGCAGTTACGAGAATTACGAGCAGTACTTC | few | TRBJ2-7 | . | TRBV6-2/TRBV6-3
CASSLEVSGYSGNTIYF | TGTGCCAGCAGCTTAGAAGTCTCGGGCTACTCTGGAAACACCATATATTTT | few | TRBJ1-3 | . | TRBV7-9
CASSASTDTQYF | TGTGCCAGCTCGGCCTCCACAGATACGCAGTATTTT | few | TRBJ2-3 | . | TRBV6-6
CASSQTPAGGRAYEQYF | TGCGCCAGCAGCCAAACCCCTGCCGGGGGCCGGGCCTACGAGCAGTACTTC | few | TRBJ2-7 | . | TRBV4-1
CASTSASGRLGSYNEQFF | TGTGCCAGCACGTCCGCTAGCGGGAGACTAGGTTCCTACAATGAGCAGTTCTTC | . | TRBJ2-1 | TRBD2 | TRBV2
CATGQTLNEKLFF | TGTGCCACCGGACAGACCCTTAATGAAAAACTGTTTTTT | . | TRBJ1-4 | . | TRBV6-1
CASSQGRINQPQHF | TGTGCCAGCAGCCAAGGTCGGATCAATCAGCCCCAGCATTTT | few | TRBJ1-5 | . | TRBV3-1
CASSRDETTEAFF | TGTGCCAGCAGTCGAGATGAAACCACTGAAGCTTTCTTT | few | TRBJ1-1 | . | TRBV7-8
CASSQTGAYGYTF | TGCGCCAGCAGCCAGACGGGAGCCTATGGCTACACCTTC | few | TRBJ1-2 | . | TRBV4-3
CASNSISRVSSNRGYTF | TGTGCCAGCAATTCGATTTCACGGGTGTCGTCCAACCGTGGCTACACCTTC | many | TRBJ1-2 | . | TRBV11-2
CASSPNRASYNEQFF | TGTGCCAGCAGCCCAAACAGGGCCTCCTACAATGAGCAGTTCTTC | few | TRBJ2-1 | . | TRBV11-2
CASSFGQGHNEQFF | TGTGCCAGCAGTTTTGGACAGGGGCACAATGAGCAGTTCTTC | . | TRBJ2-1 | TRBD1 | TRBV12-3/TRBV12-4
CASSPSSATDTQYF | TGCGCCAGCAGCCCCTCTTCGGCGACAGATACGCAGTATTTT | . | TRBJ2-3 | . | TRBV4-3
CATGAPSGKDTQYF | TGTGCCACCGGGGCCCCTAGCGGGAAAGATACGCAGTATTTT | many | TRBJ2-3 | TRBD2 | TRBV24-1
CAISARGSTETQYF | TGTGCCATCAGTGCCAGGGGTTCCACAGAGACCCAGTACTTC | . | TRBJ2-5 | . | TRBV10-3
CSARDGAVYNQPQHF | TGCAGTGCTAGAGATGGGGCCGTTTACAATCAGCCCCAGCATTTT | . | TRBJ1-5 | . | TRBV20-1
CASSLTGAGYQPQHF | TGTGCCAGCAGCTTAACGGGAGCAGGATATCAGCCCCAGCATTTT | . | TRBJ1-5 | . | TRBV7-8
CSAEYQGEETQYF | TGCAGTGCCGAGTATCAGGGGGAAGAGACCCAGTACTTC | . | TRBJ2-5 | TRBD1 | TRBV20-1
CASSPLAGGTDTQYF | TGTGCCAGCTCACCACTAGCGGGTGGCACAGATACGCAGTATTTT | . | TRBJ2-3 | TRBD2 | TRBV18
CASSLSGGTGPEAFF | TGTGCCAGCAGCTTATCAGGCGGGACAGGGCCTGAAGCTTTCTTT | few | TRBJ1-1 | TRBD1 | TRBV7-9
CATSDLLGVLAPKYLRRNIQYF | TGTGCCACCAGTGATCTTCTGGGCGTACTAGCGCCCAAGTACCTAAGGAGAAACATTCAGTACTTC | few | TRBJ2-4 | TRBD2 | TRBV24-1
CSASGDRVSGELFF | TGCAGTGCTAGTGGGGACAGGGTATCCGGGGAGCTGTTTTTT | . | TRBJ2-2 | TRBD1 | TRBV20-1
CASSLTTTHGDEQFF | TGTGCCAGCAGCTTAACGACTACTCACGGGGATGAGCAGTTCTTC | few | TRBJ2-1 | . | TRBV7-2
CASSLASVDYGYTF | TGCGCCAGCAGCTTGGCGTCAGTTGACTATGGCTACACCTTC | few | TRBJ1-2 | . | TRBV5-1